This is a list of T cell receptor beta chains from one sample in a study of blood T cell repertoires in COVID-19. Clones were sequenced by immunoSEQ multiplex PCR, and TCRdb holds only the in-frame ones, with some missing. The sample has around 250,000 clones, approximately 89% seen once; the top ten hold about 3%. The sequenced sample consisted of PBMCs or T cells enriched from blood (not recorded which). The receptors originated from a man aged 40-55 years who had been exposed to COVID-19. Each CDR3 is given with its conserved first and last residue. D genes are given only for firm matches. Expanded clones are given a class, and other clones once, few, many or no size at all.

j_gene | d_gene | abundance | v_gene | CDR3nt | CDR3aa
TRBJ2-7 | TRBD2 | - | TRBV19 | TGTGCCAGTTCCCCCGGGACTACTACCTACGAGCAGTACTTC | CASSPGTTTYEQYF
TRBJ2-3 | TRBD2 | - | TRBV5-1 | TGCGCCAGCAGCCTGGGACTAGCGGGAGGGCCGCGCACAGATACGCAGTATTTT | CASSLGLAGGPRTDTQYF
TRBJ2-2 | - | once | TRBV29-1 | TGCAGCGTCCGTGGGGAGGACACCGGGGAGCTGTTTTTT | CSVRGEDTGELFF
TRBJ2-1 | TRBD2 | - | TRBV5-4 | TGTGCCAGCAGCTTCGGGACTAGCGGGTGGAATGAGCAGTTCTTC | CASSFGTSGWNEQFF
TRBJ2-7 | TRBD1 | - | TRBV12-3/TRBV12-4 | TGTGCCAGCAGGTTGACAGGGTTATACGAGCAGTACTTC | CASRLTGLYEQYF
TRBJ1-2 | - | - | TRBV13 | TGTGCCAGCAGCTTAGGAGGGGGGGCGCCTAACTATGGCTACACCTTC | CASSLGGGAPNYGYTF
TRBJ1-4 | TRBD1 | once | TRBV28 | TGTGCCAGCAGCTACTACAGGGGGCGGACAGAAAAACTGTTTTTT | CASSYYRGRTEKLFF
TRBJ2-7 | TRBD2 | - | TRBV5-1 | TGCGCCAGCAGGGGGGGGTATACCGAGACCCTATACGAGCAGTACTTC | CASRGGYTETLYEQYF
TRBJ2-7 | - | - | TRBV5-1 | TGCGCCAGCAGCTTGTACTTCATTGGTTTCAGGGGCGGTGACGAGCAGTACTTC | CASSLYFIGFRGGDEQYF
TRBJ2-7 | - | once | TRBV11-2 | TGTGCCAGCAGCTTAGTTCGGTCTACCTACGAGCAGTACTTC | CASSLVRSTYEQYF
TRBJ2-7 | - | few | TRBV29-1 | TGCAGCGTTGACACCGGGGCCTACGAGCAGTACTTC | CSVDTGAYEQYF
TRBJ1-4 | - | - | TRBV4-2 | TGTGCCAGCAGCCAACAGGGCGGCGAAAAACTGTTTTTT | CASSQQGGEKLFF
TRBJ2-1 | TRBD2 | - | TRBV13 | TGTGCCAGCAGCTTAGGGGCCCTAGCGGACTCCTACAATGAGCAGTTCTTC | CASSLGALADSYNEQFF
TRBJ1-3 | - | - | TRBV7-8 | TGTGCCAGCAGCAGCGGGGCCGTATCTGGAAACACCATATATTTT | CASSSGAVSGNTIYF
TRBJ1-2 | - | - | TRBV2 | TGTGCCAGCAGTGAAGGCGACACTGTGGACACCTTC | CASSEGDTVDTF
TRBJ2-5 | TRBD1 | - | TRBV14 | TGTGCCAGCAGCCGGAGAGACCTTGACAGGGCAGTTCAAGAGACCCAGTACTTC | CASSRRDLDRAVQETQYF
TRBJ1-2 | TRBD1 | - | TRBV6-4 | TGTGCCAGCAGTGCCTCGGGACAGGGTACCTATGGCTACACCTTC | CASSASGQGTYGYTF
TRBJ1-1 | - | few | TRBV4-1 | TGCGCCAGCAGCCAAGACAACGGACACGTGACAGGAGTGAACACTGAAGCTTTCTTT | CASSQDNGHVTGVNTEAFF
TRBJ2-7 | - | - | TRBV24-1 | TGTGCCACCAGTGATGGAACAGGGAGCGAGCAGTACTTC | CATSDGTGSEQYF
TRBJ1-1 | TRBD1 | - | TRBV19 | TGTGCCAGTAGTATGAACCAGGGGGCGCACACTGAAGCTTTCTTT | CASSMNQGAHTEAFF
TRBJ1-2 | TRBD1 | - | TRBV27 | TGTGCCAGCAGTCCGATAGGGGGCGCGGACTATGGCTACACCTTC | CASSPIGGADYGYTF
TRBJ2-7 | TRBD1 | - | TRBV7-6 | TGTGCCAGCAGCACACAGGCAGGGGGCTTCTACGAGCAGTACTTC | CASSTQAGGFYEQYF
TRBJ2-4 | - | - | TRBV25-1 | TGTGCCAGCAGTGAATCTGCATTAGGGGAAAACATTCAGTACTTC | CASSESALGENIQYF
TRBJ1-1 | - | once | TRBV29-1 | TGCAGCGTTTGGACAGAAAGAGCTTTCTTT | CSVWTERAFF
TRBJ2-1 | - | - | TRBV28 | TGTGCCAGCAGTTTCGTCTCTGAGCAGTTCTTC | CASSFVSEQFF
TRBJ2-1 | TRBD2 | - | TRBV4-1 | TGCGCCAGCAGCCTGGGGGGAGCGGGAGGGCCTCCCGATGAGCAGTTCTTC | CASSLGGAGGPPDEQFF
TRBJ2-1 | TRBD2 | - | TRBV9 | TGTGCCAGCAGCGTGTTACGGGAGGGGAATGAGCAGTTCTTC | CASSVLREGNEQFF
TRBJ1-2 | - | - | TRBV7-9 | TGTGCCAGCAGCTCCGGGACATATGGCTACACCTTC | CASSSGTYGYTF
TRBJ2-7 | TRBD1 | - | TRBV29-1 | TGCAGCGTTGATCACGGGACAGATCCGTCTCAGCAGTACTTC | CSVDHGTDPSQQYF
TRBJ2-7 | TRBD2 | - | TRBV6-2/TRBV6-3 | TGTGCCAGCAGTAACAGACTAGCGGGAGCCAACGAGCAGTACTTC | CASSNRLAGANEQYF
TRBJ1-5 | - | - | TRBV19 | TGTGCCAGTAGTACAGGGAGCAATCAGCCCCAGCATTTT | CASSTGSNQPQHF
TRBJ2-5 | - | - | TRBV12-5 | TGTGCTAGTGGTTTGGTACTCGGGGGAGAGACCCAGTACTTC | CASGLVLGGETQYF
TRBJ1-4 | - | - | TRBV5-1 | TGCGCCAGCAGCTTACAGGGTGGGGATGAAAAACTGTTTTTT | CASSLQGGDEKLFF
TRBJ1-1 | TRBD1 | - | TRBV15 | TGTGCCACCAGCCGCCGGGACAGGGTCTCTGAAGCTTTCTTT | CATSRRDRVSEAFF
TRBJ1-2 | - | - | TRBV6-5 | TGTGCCAGCAGACCCGGGACACACAGAGGCTATGGCTACACCTTC | CASRPGTHRGYGYTF